These T cell receptor beta chains were read from a single sample in a study of blood T cell repertoires in COVID-19. TCRdb's table, derived via immunoSEQ multiplex PCR, lists solely in-frame clones and lacks some. The sample records around 200,000 clones, 70% to 90% being singletons. Sequenced sample: PBMCs or T cells enriched from blood (not recorded which). The receptors were gathered from a woman between 40 and 55 years old with acute COVID-19. Each CDR3 is given without its conserved first and last residue. Each record gives: J gene, V gene, clone size, D gene, CDR3 protein. D genes are given only for firm matches. A clone size is listed for some rows: how often the clone was seen (once, few, many), or a class if it is expanded.

J gene: TRBJ1-2
V gene: TRBV15
clone size: .
D gene: TRBD1
CDR3 protein: ATSRDLGQGYGYT

J gene: TRBJ1-2
V gene: TRBV18
clone size: .
D gene: .
CDR3 protein: ASSTKVTPGDGYT

J gene: TRBJ2-4
V gene: TRBV6-5
clone size: .
D gene: .
CDR3 protein: ASREGLLKNIQY

J gene: TRBJ2-5
V gene: TRBV5-5
clone size: .
D gene: TRBD2
CDR3 protein: ASSRASGGEETQY

J gene: TRBJ1-1
V gene: TRBV30
clone size: .
D gene: .
CDR3 protein: AWSLNTEAF

J gene: TRBJ1-2
V gene: TRBV30
clone size: .
D gene: .
CDR3 protein: AWSTGTSLYGYT

J gene: TRBJ1-1
V gene: TRBV2
clone size: .
D gene: .
CDR3 protein: ASSEDFGFRMNTEAF

J gene: TRBJ1-1
V gene: TRBV6-5
clone size: .
D gene: .
CDR3 protein: ASSYGGRSAEAF

J gene: TRBJ2-2
V gene: TRBV18
clone size: .
D gene: .
CDR3 protein: ASSPVLRRPKDTGELF

J gene: TRBJ2-2
V gene: TRBV2
clone size: .
D gene: .
CDR3 protein: ASSALDTGELF

J gene: TRBJ2-7
V gene: TRBV7-2
clone size: .
D gene: TRBD1
CDR3 protein: ASSLLPGGGYEQY

J gene: TRBJ1-5
V gene: TRBV7-2
clone size: .
D gene: TRBD1
CDR3 protein: ASGSGGVYSNQPQH

J gene: TRBJ1-2
V gene: TRBV19
clone size: .
D gene: TRBD1
CDR3 protein: ASSMDRGLYGYT

J gene: TRBJ2-3
V gene: TRBV25-1
clone size: .
D gene: TRBD2
CDR3 protein: ASSIRLAGGTDTQY

J gene: TRBJ1-5
V gene: TRBV4-1
clone size: .
D gene: TRBD1
CDR3 protein: ASSPQGLGNQPQH

J gene: TRBJ2-3
V gene: TRBV19
clone size: .
D gene: TRBD1
CDR3 protein: ASTPGQGGDTQY

J gene: TRBJ1-2
V gene: TRBV19
clone size: .
D gene: .
CDR3 protein: ASNSLTESSYGYT

J gene: TRBJ1-2
V gene: TRBV2
clone size: .
D gene: .
CDR3 protein: ASSETPGNYGYT

J gene: TRBJ1-2
V gene: TRBV5-5
clone size: once
D gene: TRBD1
CDR3 protein: ASSPDRGRKANYGYT

J gene: TRBJ1-2
V gene: TRBV7-9
clone size: .
D gene: TRBD1
CDR3 protein: ASSLVGQGPSGYT

J gene: TRBJ1-4
V gene: TRBV5-5
clone size: .
D gene: .
CDR3 protein: ASSSRGFGNEKLF

J gene: TRBJ2-1
V gene: TRBV12-3/TRBV12-4
clone size: .
D gene: .
CDR3 protein: ASSYGAPIEQF

J gene: TRBJ2-1
V gene: TRBV5-6
clone size: .
D gene: .
CDR3 protein: ASSLQGLTDNEQF

J gene: TRBJ1-1
V gene: TRBV12-5
clone size: .
D gene: TRBD1
CDR3 protein: ASGFSTGGLNTEAF

J gene: TRBJ2-1
V gene: TRBV7-2
clone size: .
D gene: TRBD1
CDR3 protein: ASSPTGTVNNEQF

J gene: TRBJ1-1
V gene: TRBV18
clone size: .
D gene: TRBD1
CDR3 protein: ASSPDRKNTEAF

J gene: TRBJ2-1
V gene: TRBV29-1
clone size: .
D gene: .
CDR3 protein: SVEISRTKYNEQF

J gene: TRBJ1-6
V gene: TRBV12-3/TRBV12-4
clone size: .
D gene: TRBD1
CDR3 protein: ASNRGLSPLH

J gene: TRBJ1-1
V gene: TRBV11-2
clone size: .
D gene: .
CDR3 protein: ASSLDRAGITEAF

J gene: TRBJ1-2
V gene: TRBV9
clone size: .
D gene: .
CDR3 protein: ASSVSSLGGYGYT

J gene: TRBJ1-2
V gene: TRBV25-1
clone size: .
D gene: .
CDR3 protein: ASLEDLYYGYT

J gene: TRBJ1-1
V gene: TRBV18
clone size: .
D gene: TRBD1
CDR3 protein: ASSPPGQGASEAF